These T cell receptor beta chains were read from a single sample in a study of T cells in Graves' hyperthyroidism and ophthalmopathy. TCRdb redid the calling of the multiplex PCR reads with MiXCR, one entry per CDR3 protein. The sample consists of about 700,000 distinct CDR3 sequences, 45% of them appearing once. Material: peripheral blood or thyroid tissue (not recorded which). The receptors shown here come from an adult man with Graves' disease, either hyperthyroidism or ophthalmopathy (not recorded which). Each CDR3 is given with its conserved first and last residue. Each record gives: V gene, J gene, clone size, D gene, CDR3 DNA, CDR3 protein. A D gene is named only where the DNA matches it firmly. Size is omitted from some rows. Given values are once, few, many or a class for expanded clones.

TRBV5-1,TRBJ2-2,.,TRBD1,TGCGCCAGCAGCTTGGCGGACAGGGGGCCGCTAAACACCGGGGAGCTGTTTTTT,CASSLADRGPLNTGELFF
TRBV7-9,TRBJ2-7,.,TRBD1,TGTGCCAGCAGTAATCCCGGGACAGGGAATTCCTACGAGCAGTACTTC,CASSNPGTGNSYEQYF
TRBV7-6,TRBJ2-7,once,TRBD2,TGTGCCAGCAGCCGATCCGAGCGGGAAGGCGCCTACGAGCAGTACTTC,CASSRSEREGAYEQYF
TRBV7-9,TRBJ1-1,many,.,TGTGCCAGCAGCCGGACGGTGAACACTGAAGCTTTCTTT,CASSRTVNTEAFF
TRBV6-5,TRBJ2-7,many,.,TGTGCCAGCAGTTACACGGGGAGCTCCTACGAGCAGTACTTC,CASSYTGSSYEQYF
TRBV12-5,TRBJ1-5,.,.,TGTGCCAGCGTCCCGGGTCCCCTTGGCAATCAGCCCCAGCATTTT,CASVPGPLGNQPQHF
TRBV7-9,TRBJ1-2,many,TRBD1,TGTGCCAGCAGCTCCTATGACAGGGTGGGCTATGGCTACACCTTC,CASSSYDRVGYGYTF
TRBV24-1,TRBJ2-7,many,TRBD2,TGTGCCACCAGTGAGACGACTAGCGGGAGCTCCTACGAGCAGTACTTC,CATSETTSGSSYEQYF
TRBV5-5,TRBJ1-3,.,.,TGTGCCAGCAGCTCCGCTTTCCTCGCTGGAAACACCATATATTTT,CASSSAFLAGNTIYF
TRBV7-8,TRBJ1-1,once,TRBD1,TGTGCCAGCAGCTTAGGCCTCAGGGGGAGGACTGAAGCTTTCTTT,CASSLGLRGRTEAFF
TRBV10-3,TRBJ2-7,.,TRBD1,TGTGCCATCAGGCTGGGACAGGGAGTTTGGTTCGAGCAGTACTTC,CAIRLGQGVWFEQYF
TRBV7-8,TRBJ2-7,few,TRBD2,TGTGCCAGCAGCCTAGTCGGTAGCGGGGGGGGTGAGCAGTACTTC,CASSLVGSGGGEQYF
TRBV12-3/TRBV12-4,TRBJ1-6,.,.,TGTGCCAGCAGTCTGACCTCGGGACCAAATTCACCCCTCCACTTT,CASSLTSGPNSPLHF
TRBV25-1,TRBJ1-4,.,.,TGTGCCAGCAGCCCGGTTGGGAAGGGGGAAAAACTGTTTTTT,CASSPVGKGEKLFF
TRBV2,TRBJ1-1,few,.,TGTGCCAGCAAAGACAGGCTTCTCGCTGAAGCTTTCTTT,CASKDRLLAEAFF
TRBV7-8,TRBJ1-6,many,.,TGTGCCAGCAGCTACCTCGCGAGATCACCCCTCCACTTT,CASSYLARSPLHF
TRBV7-2,TRBJ1-5,.,.,TGTGCCAGCAGCCAAGATGGGAAGGCAGGGGACTATCAGCCCCAGCATTTT,CASSQDGKAGDYQPQHF
TRBV20-1,TRBJ1-2,.,.,TGCAGTGCTAGGGACGGCCCCTATGGCTACACCTTC,CSARDGPYGYTF
TRBV5-1,TRBJ1-5,.,.,TGCGCCAGCAGACGCCAAAATCAGCCCCAGCATTTT,CASRRQNQPQHF
TRBV7-2,TRBJ1-1,.,.,TGTGCCAGCAGTTACTCGAGGGGGGGGACTGAAGCTTTCTTT,CASSYSRGGTEAFF
TRBV7-9,TRBJ1-6,many,.,TGTGCCAGCAGCACCGGGACAACTTATTCACCCCTCCACTTT,CASSTGTTYSPLHF
TRBV20-1,TRBJ1-6,.,TRBD1,TGCAGTCCCGGGGACAGTACTTCACCCCTCCACTTT,CSPGDSTSPLHF
TRBV20-1,TRBJ2-7,.,TRBD1,TGCAGTGCTCCCCACCCGGGACAGGGCTACGAGCAGTACTTC,CSAPHPGQGYEQYF
TRBV5-1,TRBJ1-5,.,TRBD1,TGCGCCAGCAGCTTGGGGGCAGGGGGCCCTTATAGCAATCAGCCCCAGCATTTT,CASSLGAGGPYSNQPQHF
TRBV7-2,TRBJ2-7,many,.,TGTGCCAGCAGCTTGGCGGGGCAGCTCTACGAGCAGTACTTC,CASSLAGQLYEQYF
TRBV5-1,TRBJ2-7,many,.,TGCGCCAGCAGCTTTGGGGGAGATTACGAGCAGTACTTC,CASSFGGDYEQYF
TRBV9,TRBJ1-3,.,.,TGTGCCAGCAGCGTATCGCCGGAACAGAACTCTGGAAACACCATATATTTT,CASSVSPEQNSGNTIYF
TRBV2,TRBJ1-3,.,.,TGTGCCAGCAGGCCAGGGGCCTCTGGAAACACCATATATTTT,CASRPGASGNTIYF
TRBV7-6,TRBJ2-7,many,.,TGTGCCAGCAGCTTAACATCCGGGACACCTTACGAGCAGTACTTC,CASSLTSGTPYEQYF
TRBV7-9,TRBJ1-1,few,.,TGTGCCAGCAGCTTGTGGGTGACAGAGAACACTGAAGCTTTCTTT,CASSLWVTENTEAFF
TRBV29-1,TRBJ2-7,many,TRBD1,TGCAGCGTTGAATGGAGCTCAGGGGGTATGCTCGAGCAGTACTTC,CSVEWSSGGMLEQYF
TRBV2,TRBJ1-4,.,TRBD1,TGTGCCAGCAGTGAAGCGGGGACAGGTGACGAAAAACTGTTTTTT,CASSEAGTGDEKLFF
TRBV6-1,TRBJ1-5,.,.,TGTGCCAGCAGTGAAAGGGACATTAGCAATCAGCCCCAGCATTTT,CASSERDISNQPQHF
TRBV7-9,TRBJ2-7,.,TRBD2,TGTGCCAGCAGCTTCCCCACTAGCGGGAGCTCCTACGAGCAGTACTTC,CASSFPTSGSSYEQYF
TRBV20-1,TRBJ1-1,many,.,TGCAGTGCTAGTCGGCCAGTAGGGACTGAAGCTTTCTTT,CSASRPVGTEAFF
TRBV5-6,TRBJ1-3,many,.,TGTGCCAGCAGCCAACCGACAGCAACTGGAAACACCATATATTTT,CASSQPTATGNTIYF
TRBV14,TRBJ2-7,.,.,TGTGCCAGCAGCCAAGCCTCTCATCCCGAGCAGTACTTC,CASSQASHPEQYF
TRBV20-1,TRBJ2-5,.,.,TGCAGTGCCGCAGCGGACCGAAAAGAGACCCAGTACTTC,CSAAADRKETQYF
TRBV2,TRBJ1-2,once,TRBD1,TGTGCCAGCACCGGGACAGGGATTTATGGCTACACCTTC,CASTGTGIYGYTF
TRBV24-1,TRBJ2-2,few,.,TGTGCCACCAGTGACCCTGATTCGCCGAGGGGTACCGGGGAGCTGTTTTTT,CATSDPDSPRGTGELFF
TRBV7-9,TRBJ1-5,.,.,TGTGCCAGCAGTTGGGGGCGACAGGCCCAGCATTTT,CASSWGRQAQHF
TRBV7-8,TRBJ2-7,few,TRBD1,TGTGCCAGCAGCTTAGAACAGGGGGACGCCTACGAGCAGTACTTC,CASSLEQGDAYEQYF
TRBV7-9,TRBJ2-7,.,.,TGTGCCAGCAGCCAAGTGGGTAGCGGCAGCCGCTACGAGCAGTACTTC,CASSQVGSGSRYEQYF
TRBV11-1,TRBJ2-7,.,.,TGTGCCAGCAGCTCGACAGCCGAGATTTACGAGCAGTACTTC,CASSSTAEIYEQYF
TRBV7-2,TRBJ2-7,many,TRBD2,TGTGCCAGCAGCTTACTAGCGGGAGGCTCGGGGTACTTC,CASSLLAGGSGYF
TRBV24-1,TRBJ1-2,many,.,TGTGCCACCAGTGACGCCCGGGTGAACTATGGCTACACCTTC,CATSDARVNYGYTF
TRBV29-1,TRBJ2-5,many,.,TGCAGCGTTGGCGTGGGGAGGATGGAGACCCAGTACTTC,CSVGVGRMETQYF
TRBV7-9,TRBJ2-5,.,TRBD2,TGTGCCAGCAGCTTCCATCGGCCAGGGACTAGTACGAAGACCCAGTACTTC,CASSFHRPGTSTKTQYF
TRBV7-6,TRBJ2-7,.,TRBD1,TGTGCCAGCAGCTCCTTGGGTGGCAGGGGGTCCTACGAGCAGTACTTC,CASSSLGGRGSYEQYF
TRBV5-1,TRBJ2-7,.,TRBD2,TGCGCCGGCAGCTTGTGGGGGACTAGCGGAGACACCTACGAGCAGTACTTC,CAGSLWGTSGDTYEQYF
TRBV10-3,TRBJ1-3,.,TRBD1,TGTGCCATCAGTGAGTCCGGGACAGTGTCTGGAAACACCATATATTTT,CAISESGTVSGNTIYF
TRBV25-1,TRBJ1-2,.,.,TGTGCCAGCAGTGTATCCCGGGTGGTCGGCGGCTACACCTTC,CASSVSRVVGGYTF
TRBV7-2,TRBJ2-7,many,.,TGTGCCAGCAGCGTCCAGGGGCGGGAGACCTACGAGCAGTACTTC,CASSVQGRETYEQYF
TRBV10-3,TRBJ1-2,.,.,TGTGCCATCAGTTACTGGGGGAGCGATGGCTACACCTTC,CAISYWGSDGYTF
TRBV7-9,TRBJ1-5,many,.,TGTGCCAGCAGCTTATACGTAAGGAGTAGCAATCAGCCCCAGCATTTT,CASSLYVRSSNQPQHF
TRBV29-1,TRBJ2-7,many,TRBD2,TGCAGCGTCTGGACTAGCGGGAGTGGATACGAGCAGTACTTC,CSVWTSGSGYEQYF
TRBV2,TRBJ1-4,.,.,TGTGCCAGCAGTTGGAGGCTTGGGTTAACTAATGAAAAACTGTTTTTT,CASSWRLGLTNEKLFF
TRBV4-1,TRBJ1-4,.,TRBD1,TGCGCCAGCAGCCAAGATGGACAGGGGGCTGAAAAACTGTTTTTT,CASSQDGQGAEKLFF
TRBV2,TRBJ1-4,.,.,TGTGCCAGCAGTGGCGCGGGATATGAAAAACTGTTTTTT,CASSGAGYEKLFF
TRBV10-3,TRBJ1-2,.,.,TGTGCCAGCCGGGACAAAAACATCTATGGCTACACCTTC,CASRDKNIYGYTF